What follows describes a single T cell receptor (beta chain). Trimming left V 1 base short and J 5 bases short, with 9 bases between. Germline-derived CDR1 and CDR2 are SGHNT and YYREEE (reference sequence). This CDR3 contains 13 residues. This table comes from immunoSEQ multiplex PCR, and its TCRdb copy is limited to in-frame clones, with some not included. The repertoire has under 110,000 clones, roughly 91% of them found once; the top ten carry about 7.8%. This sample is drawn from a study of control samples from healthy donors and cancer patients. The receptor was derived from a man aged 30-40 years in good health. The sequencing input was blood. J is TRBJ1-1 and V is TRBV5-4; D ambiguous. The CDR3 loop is CASSLFGGTEAFF. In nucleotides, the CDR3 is TGTGCCAGCAGCTTGTTTGGAGGGACTGAAGCTTTCTTT. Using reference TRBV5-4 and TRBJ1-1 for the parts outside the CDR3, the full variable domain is ETGVTQSPTHLIKTRGQQVTLRCSSQSGHNTVSWYQQALGQGPQFIFQYYREEENGRGNFPPRFSGLQFPNYSSELNVNALELDDSALYLCASSLFGGTEAFFGQGTRLTVV.